The rows below give T cell receptor beta chains drawn from one sample of a study of cytomegalovirus exposure and HLA in healthy donors. Repertoires were generated with immunoSEQ multiplex PCR, while TCRdb's copy carries only in-frame clones and drops some. Seen here are roughly 45,000 clones, about half observed once, and the top ten hold roughly 6%. The sequencing sample was made of PBMCs. The receptor set was obtained from a man in his 60s in good health and CMV-seronegative. CDR3s include the opening cysteine and the closing phenylalanine or tryptophan. D genes are given only for firm matches. Rows give clone size only sometimes, using once, few, many, or a class for an expanded clone.

CDR3 DNA: TGCAGCGTTAAGCGGAGCACTGAAGCTTTCTTT
CDR3 protein: CSVKRSTEAFF
clone size: few
V gene: TRBV29-1
D gene: -
J gene: TRBJ1-1

CDR3 DNA: TGTGCCAGCAGCCAAGATCCGGGGTACACCATATATTTT
CDR3 protein: CASSQDPGYTIYF
clone size: -
V gene: TRBV14
D gene: -
J gene: TRBJ1-3

CDR3 DNA: TGTGCCAGCAGCCCTGGGACTAGTCTCAATGAGCAGTTCTTC
CDR3 protein: CASSPGTSLNEQFF
clone size: few
V gene: TRBV9
D gene: TRBD2
J gene: TRBJ2-1

CDR3 DNA: TGTGCCAGCTCACCAGAGACATACGGCTACACCTTC
CDR3 protein: CASSPETYGYTF
clone size: few
V gene: TRBV18
D gene: -
J gene: TRBJ1-2

CDR3 DNA: TGCGCCAGCAGCCCCCAGGGGGCGCGAGACACTGAAGCTTTCTTT
CDR3 protein: CASSPQGARDTEAFF
clone size: few
V gene: TRBV5-1
D gene: TRBD1
J gene: TRBJ1-1

CDR3 DNA: TGTGCCAGCACCCCTGCCTCCAAGACAGGGAGGCACACCATATATTTT
CDR3 protein: CASTPASKTGRHTIYF
clone size: -
V gene: TRBV4-2
D gene: TRBD1
J gene: TRBJ1-3

CDR3 DNA: TGCAGCGCCGCGGTTGGCAGGGTGAACACTGAAGCTTTCTTT
CDR3 protein: CSAAVGRVNTEAFF
clone size: few
V gene: TRBV29-1
D gene: -
J gene: TRBJ1-1

CDR3 DNA: TGTGCCAGCAGTCCGACAGGGCCCAGCCAGCCCCAGCATTTT
CDR3 protein: CASSPTGPSQPQHF
clone size: -
V gene: TRBV6-5
D gene: TRBD1
J gene: TRBJ1-5

CDR3 DNA: TGTGCCTGGGGGAGCTTGACTAACTATGGCTACACCTTC
CDR3 protein: CAWGSLTNYGYTF
clone size: -
V gene: TRBV30
D gene: -
J gene: TRBJ1-2

CDR3 DNA: TGTGCCAGCAGCACGCCTACAGGGGGTTTCTATGGCTACACCTTC
CDR3 protein: CASSTPTGGFYGYTF
clone size: -
V gene: TRBV7-2
D gene: TRBD1
J gene: TRBJ1-2

CDR3 DNA: TGCGCCAGCAGCTTTCTAGCGGGCGGTGGAGGAGGCACAGATACGCAGTATTTT
CDR3 protein: CASSFLAGGGGGTDTQYF
clone size: -
V gene: TRBV5-1
D gene: TRBD2
J gene: TRBJ2-3

CDR3 DNA: TGTGCCAGCAGTTATCGGCAGGGGGCCAACAATGAGCAGTTCTTC
CDR3 protein: CASSYRQGANNEQFF
clone size: -
V gene: TRBV6-5
D gene: TRBD1
J gene: TRBJ2-1

CDR3 DNA: TGTGCCAGCAGTCGACTACAGGGTTCCAACTATGGCTACACCTTC
CDR3 protein: CASSRLQGSNYGYTF
clone size: -
V gene: TRBV7-9
D gene: -
J gene: TRBJ1-2

CDR3 DNA: TGTGCCAGCAGTTTGGGACAGGGGTTTCGCCAGCCCCAGCATTTT
CDR3 protein: CASSLGQGFRQPQHF
clone size: few
V gene: TRBV28
D gene: TRBD1
J gene: TRBJ1-5

CDR3 DNA: TGTGCCAGCAGCACCAAGGGGGTCGGAAACGAGCAGTACTTC
CDR3 protein: CASSTKGVGNEQYF
clone size: -
V gene: TRBV9
D gene: -
J gene: TRBJ2-7

CDR3 DNA: TGTGCCTGGAGCAACGGGGGGGGACAGTTCGAAGCTTTCTTT
CDR3 protein: CAWSNGGGQFEAFF
clone size: -
V gene: TRBV30
D gene: TRBD1
J gene: TRBJ1-1

CDR3 DNA: TGTGCCAGCAGTAAGCAGGGGAAATCTGGAAACACCATATATTTT
CDR3 protein: CASSKQGKSGNTIYF
clone size: -
V gene: TRBV2
D gene: -
J gene: TRBJ1-3

CDR3 DNA: TGTGCCAGCAGTAAGGACAGGATTGGGACCTACGAGCAGTACTTC
CDR3 protein: CASSKDRIGTYEQYF
clone size: few
V gene: TRBV6-5
D gene: TRBD1
J gene: TRBJ2-7

CDR3 DNA: TGTGCCAGCAGTGAAAGAGGGAAACCGTACGAGCAGTACTTC
CDR3 protein: CASSERGKPYEQYF
clone size: few
V gene: TRBV2
D gene: -
J gene: TRBJ2-7

CDR3 DNA: TGTGCCAGCGCCGTGGCTAGCGGGCCGTACAATGAGCAGTTCTTC
CDR3 protein: CASAVASGPYNEQFF
clone size: -
V gene: TRBV2
D gene: TRBD2
J gene: TRBJ2-1

CDR3 DNA: TGTGCCACGTCCGGGACAGGGTCGGGTGGCTACACCTTC
CDR3 protein: CATSGTGSGGYTF
clone size: -
V gene: TRBV27
D gene: TRBD1
J gene: TRBJ1-2

CDR3 DNA: TGTGCCAGCAGATACAAAAATAGCGGGAGGGGTTGGTGGGGCAATGAGCAGTTCTTC
CDR3 protein: CASRYKNSGRGWWGNEQFF
clone size: -
V gene: TRBV28
D gene: TRBD2
J gene: TRBJ2-1

CDR3 DNA: TGTGCCAGCAGCTTTTGGGCAGTTCTCTCTGGGGCCAACGTCCTGACTTTC
CDR3 protein: CASSFWAVLSGANVLTF
clone size: -
V gene: TRBV7-9
D gene: -
J gene: TRBJ2-6

CDR3 DNA: TGTGCCAGCAGCGCCCGACAGGGACTGAACACTGAAGCTTTCTTT
CDR3 protein: CASSARQGLNTEAFF
clone size: few
V gene: TRBV11-2
D gene: TRBD1
J gene: TRBJ1-1

CDR3 DNA: TGTGCCAGCAGCACAGGTGGGGCGGGACGGGAGACCCAGTACTTC
CDR3 protein: CASSTGGAGRETQYF
clone size: -
V gene: TRBV9
D gene: -
J gene: TRBJ2-5

CDR3 DNA: TGTGCCAGCAGCCCCGGGACTAGCGGAAGACCACATACGCAGTATTTT
CDR3 protein: CASSPGTSGRPHTQYF
clone size: -
V gene: TRBV5-4
D gene: TRBD2
J gene: TRBJ2-3

CDR3 DNA: TGTGCCAGCAGCCAGACAGTGACCGGGGAGCTGTTTTTT
CDR3 protein: CASSQTVTGELFF
clone size: -
V gene: TRBV7-9
D gene: -
J gene: TRBJ2-2

CDR3 DNA: TGCGCCAGCAGCGACCTCGGGGGTGACACTGAAGCTTTCTTT
CDR3 protein: CASSDLGGDTEAFF
clone size: -
V gene: TRBV5-1
D gene: -
J gene: TRBJ1-1

CDR3 DNA: TGTGCCAGCAGTTTTGGTACCAGTCAGCCCCAGCATTTT
CDR3 protein: CASSFGTSQPQHF
clone size: -
V gene: TRBV28
D gene: -
J gene: TRBJ1-5

CDR3 DNA: TGTGCCTGGAGTGGGGGAGCCACCGACAATGAGCAGTTCTTC
CDR3 protein: CAWSGGATDNEQFF
clone size: once
V gene: TRBV30
D gene: -
J gene: TRBJ2-1

CDR3 DNA: TGTGCCTGGAGCCCCGACAGGGGGCGTAAAGGGGGCAACTATGGCTACACCTTC
CDR3 protein: CAWSPDRGRKGGNYGYTF
clone size: few
V gene: TRBV30
D gene: TRBD1
J gene: TRBJ1-2

CDR3 DNA: TGTGCCAGTAGTGATGGGAGCTCTGGAAACACCATATATTTT
CDR3 protein: CASSDGSSGNTIYF
clone size: few
V gene: TRBV19
D gene: -
J gene: TRBJ1-3

CDR3 DNA: TGTGCCAACTCTTTAGCGGGAGATACGCAGTATTTT
CDR3 protein: CANSLAGDTQYF
clone size: -
V gene: TRBV6-1
D gene: TRBD2
J gene: TRBJ2-3

CDR3 DNA: TGTGCCAGCAGCTTTTCTAGCGGGGGTTTCTACGAGCAGTACTTC
CDR3 protein: CASSFSSGGFYEQYF
clone size: -
V gene: TRBV5-4
D gene: TRBD2
J gene: TRBJ2-7

CDR3 DNA: TGCGCCAGCAGCCGAACAGGGGAAAGAGGGGAAGAGACCCAGTACTTC
CDR3 protein: CASSRTGERGEETQYF
clone size: few
V gene: TRBV4-3
D gene: TRBD1
J gene: TRBJ2-5

CDR3 DNA: TGTGCCAGCAGCTTAAGGACAGTCCAAAATCAGCCCCAGCATTTT
CDR3 protein: CASSLRTVQNQPQHF
clone size: few
V gene: TRBV7-8
D gene: -
J gene: TRBJ1-5

CDR3 DNA: TGTGCCAGCAGTTTATATTCCGGGAAAGAGACCCAGTACTTC
CDR3 protein: CASSLYSGKETQYF
clone size: -
V gene: TRBV27
D gene: -
J gene: TRBJ2-5